The 17 T cell receptor beta chains below come from one sample, sequenced in a study of T cell responses to AZD1222 COVID-19 vaccine. Produced via immunoSEQ multiplex PCR; TCRdb's table is partial and in-frame only. The data contain 180,000 or so clones, about 93% of them singletons. The sequenced sample was peripheral blood, obtained on day 0 of AZD1222 vaccination. The receptors here all came from an adult in good health.

The chain combines TRBV29-1 with TRBJ1-1; D unclear. Germline CDR1 reads SQVTM; CDR2 reads ANQGSEA. The CDR3 sequence is 13 residues long. The V end was cut by 6 bases, the J end by 6 bases, with 17 bases between. CDR3 region: CSVSPVLRAEAFF. In DNA, the CDR3 is TGCAGCGTCTCACCCGTGCTGCGAGCTGAAGCTTTCTTT.

The CDR3 DNA follows: TGTGCCAGCAGTGGCGGGAGAGCGGCCAGGGGCCAAGAGACCCAGTACTTC. This sequence encodes CASSGGRAARGQETQYF. V is TRBV6-1 and J is TRBJ2-5; tentatively, D is TRBD2 (7 bases). The germline CDR1 and CDR2 sequences are MNHNS and SASEGT. Trimming took 4 bases from V and 1 from J, leaving 19 bases between them. This CDR3 region has 17 residues.

This chain uses TRBV5-8 with TRBJ1-2, with D possibly TRBD1 on 6 matching bases. The CDR3 is 12 amino acids. In germline, CDR1 is SGHTS, CDR2 YDEGEE. V lost 1 base, J lost 8 bases, and 9 bases lay in between. CDR3 in DNA: TGTGCCAGCAGCTTGTCCCAGGGGGGCTACACCTTC. This gives the protein CASSLSQGGYTF. Based on the CDR3 plus reference TRBV5-8 and TRBJ1-2, the full variable domain is EAGVTQSPTHLIKTRGQQATLRCSPISGHTSVYWYQQALGLGLQFLLWYDEGEERNRGNFPPRFSGRQFPNYSSELNVNALELEDSALYLCASSLSQGGYTFGSGTRLTVV.

The J gene is TRBJ1-4, the V gene TRBV5-1, with 7 bases that match TRBD1. Trimming cost V 4 bases and J 1 base; bases outside gene matches: 4. Germline V gives CDR1 SGHRS, CDR2 YFSETQ. This CDR3 is built from 15 residues. CDR3 loop: CASSDRQGTNEKLFF. The CDR3 DNA follows: TGCGCCAGCAGCGACCGACAGGGAACTAATGAAAAACTGTTTTTT. Together with reference TRBV5-1 and TRBJ1-4, the CDR3 gives the full variable domain: KAGVTQTPRYLIKTRGQQVTLSCSPISGHRSVSWYQQTPGQGLQFLFEYFSETQRNKGNFPGRFSGRQFSNSRSEMNVSTLELGDSALYLCASSDRQGTNEKLFFGSGTQLSVL.

Of note for this clone: Distinct nucleotide sequences in the sample also encode this CDR3. The V gene is TRBV5-1, the J gene TRBJ1-1; TRBD1 is a possible D gene (6 bases). The CDR3 totals 14 residues. CDR1 SGHRS and CDR2 YFSETQ come from the germline V gene. Trimming left V 1 base short and J 2 bases short, with 9 bases between. The CDR3 DNA reads TGCGCCAGCAGCTTGCGGGGGGCCAACACTGAAGCTTTCTTT. It specifies CASSLRGANTEAFF. The full variable domain, rest sourced from reference TRBV5-1 and TRBJ1-1, is KAGVTQTPRYLIKTRGQQVTLSCSPISGHRSVSWYQQTPGQGLQFLFEYFSETQRNKGNFPGRFSGRQFSNSRSEMNVSTLELGDSALYLCASSLRGANTEAFFGQGTRLTVV.

The gene calls are TRBV28 and TRBJ1-2, with D unresolved. V shed 6 bases and J shed 14 bases, with 19 bases lying between them. Germline CDR1 MDHEN, CDR2 SYDVKM. CDR3 size: 12 residues. CDR3 loop: CASREFSGGPTF. CDR3 coding DNA: TGTGCCAGCAGGGAGTTTTCGGGAGGGCCAACCTTC.

This clone has only one observation. The chain is built from TRBV6-1 and TRBJ1-6, with D possibly matching TRBD1 (5 bases). This CDR3 has 17 amino acids. V dropped 6 bases and J dropped 9 bases, with 24 bases sitting between them. The germline V gene has CDR1 MNHNS and CDR2 SASEGT. The CDR3 protein is CASSETSTWGGGSPLHF. For the CDR3, the DNA is TGTGCCAGCAGCGAAACCTCTACTTGGGGCGGCGGTTCACCCCTCCACTTT.

This chain uses TRBV11-1 with TRBJ1-2, with D uncertain. This CDR3 region has 14 residues. Per germline, CDR1 SGHAT and CDR2 FQDESV (reference sequence). V lost 4 bases and J 3 bases, leaving 12 bases between the germline ends. The CDR3: CASSSEFGHYGYTF. CDR3 coding DNA: TGTGCCAGCAGCTCAGAGTTTGGACACTATGGCTACACCTTC.

This chain links TRBV28 with TRBJ1-2, with 9 bases matching TRBD1. There are 16 residues in the CDR3. J gave up 3 bases and V 8 bases, and 13 bases lay outside the gene matches. Germline V gene sequence: CDR1 MDHEN, CDR2 SYDVKM. The CDR3 bases are TGTGCCAGCCGGGGGGGACAGGGTATTGTCTACTATGGCTACACCTTC. It is translated as CASRGGQGIVYYGYTF.

The CDR3 bases are TGCGCCAGCAGCCTCAGCTATCCGACTAGCGGGGTACTGGATACGCAGTATTTT. It is translated as CASSLSYPTSGVLDTQYF. The V and J genes are TRBV4-1 and TRBJ2-3; 11 positions agree with TRBD2. Germline CDR1 and CDR2: MGHRA and YSYEKL. The V gene end was trimmed by 4 bases and the J gene end by 6 bases; junction bases not matched to a gene: 15. The CDR3 covers 18 residues.

The chain joins TRBV6-5 to TRBJ1-1; 7 positions match TRBD1. Germline CDR1 and CDR2: MNHEY and SVGAGI. Trimming at V came to 4 bases and at J to 1 base, leaving 6 bases not matched to a gene. The CDR3 consists of 15 residues. The CDR3 loop reads CASSFRQGANTEAFF. CDR3 DNA: TGTGCCAGCAGTTTTCGACAGGGAGCGAACACTGAAGCTTTCTTT.

The count of this clone is one. The chain carries TRBV30 and TRBJ1-2; D not certain. Trimming cost V 4 bases and J 3 bases, with 18 bases left between them. Germline V gene data show CDR1 as GTSNPN and CDR2 as SVGIG (reference sequence). This CDR3 is built from 15 residues. This chain's CDR3 is CAWTPSDRVYYGYTF. Written as DNA, the CDR3 is TGTGCCTGGACTCCTTCTGATCGGGTCTACTATGGCTACACCTTC.

The rearrangement links TRBV6-1 to TRBJ1-1; maybe TRBD1 (5 bases). The CDR3 contains 15 residues. Germline V CDR1 and CDR2: MNHNS, SASEGT. The V end lost 3 bases, the J end lost 6 bases, and 17 bases lay between the germline ends. DNA for the CDR3: TGTGCCAGCAGTGACCCCGGGACCTTGGTCGCTGAAGCTTTCTTT. Protein: CASSDPGTLVAEAFF.

The chain employs TRBV19 and TRBJ1-2; 7 nucleotides agree with TRBD1. Looked up from germline, CDR1 is LNHDA and CDR2 is SQIVND (reference sequence). The CDR3 is 12 amino acids. With 4 bases clipped from V and 6 bases from J, the junction kept 2 bases outside the gene matches. The CDR3 DNA follows: TGTGCCAGTAGTAACAGGGGAGATGGCTACACCTTC. This gives the protein CASSNRGDGYTF.

This clone was seen once. The chain employs TRBV30 and TRBJ2-7, with D perhaps TRBD2 (6 bases). Trimming cost V 7 bases and J 2 bases, with 12 bases left between them. The germline CDR1 and CDR2 sequences are GTSNPN and SVGIG (reference sequence). The length of the CDR3 is 12 residues. The CDR3 sequence: CASGTPAYEQYF. The CDR3 DNA reads as TGTGCCTCCGGGACTCCGGCCTACGAGCAGTACTTC.

This sequence joins TRBV28 and TRBJ1-5; no firm D call. Germline V gene sequence: CDR1 MDHEN, CDR2 SYDVKM. The V end lost 6 bases, the J end lost 3 bases, and 6 bases lay between the germline ends. The CDR3 totals 12 residues. CDR3 bases: TGTGCCAGCAGCCGATTCAATCAGCCCCAGCATTTT. It yields the protein CASSRFNQPQHF.

V and J are TRBV30 and TRBJ1-2; D unclear. Germline CDR1 is GTSNPN and CDR2 is SVGIG (reference sequence). This CDR3 region has 11 residues. Deletions cut 7 bases from V and 3 bases from J, with 9 bases between. The CDR3 loop is CAFGRHYGYTF. Written as DNA, the CDR3 is TGTGCCTTCGGACGTCACTATGGCTACACCTTC.